This TCR beta chain was found in a study of shared T cell receptors in the human thymus. Some clones are missing from TCRdb's copy, which holds only in-frame ones; the method was immunoSEQ multiplex PCR. The sample consists of under 700,000 clones, 78% of them appearing once. The CDR3 consists of 14 residues. Germline CDR1 MNHEY, CDR2 SMNVEV (reference sequence). V shed 10 bases, J shed 2 bases, and the junction held 7 bases outside the gene matches. The count of this clone is one. These same records also appear under a second study, on human thymus T cells. From that report: In corrective heart surgery, resections were taken, and these provided the thymus tissue. Thymic and blood repertoires appeared to carry a bias in their V and J gene usage. Related work found strong thymic repertoire overlap between unrelated individuals.

This clonotype originated in a boy under three years old with a congenital heart defect. Sequencing input: thymocytes. This rearrangement joins TRBV27 to TRBJ2-3; 9 bases fit TRBD1. This CDR3 is CATQGDRDTDTQYF. CDR3 bases: TGTGCCACTCAAGGGGACAGGGACACAGATACGCAGTATTTT.